One and the same sample provided the 30 T cell receptor beta chains below, sequenced in a study of T cell responses to AZD1222 COVID-19 vaccine. Generated by immunoSEQ multiplex PCR, the TCRdb table keeps only in-frame clones and is missing some. This sample has around 130,000 clones, with 90% to 95% found just once. The specimen was peripheral blood, collected on day 0 of AZD1222 vaccination. Every receptor here comes from an adult in good health.

The chain employs TRBV2 and TRBJ1-1; TRBD1 is a possible D gene (5 bases). Germline V gene sequence: CDR1 SNHLY, CDR2 FYNNEI. Trimming took off 1 base at V and 3 bases at J, with 9 bases between the two ends. The CDR3 spans 14 residues. Here the CDR3 DNA reads TGTGCCAGCAGTGAAGTGGGAGGGGACACTGAAGCTTTCTTT. Residues: CASSEVGGDTEAFF.

The chain links TRBV7-9 to TRBJ2-7; D call uncertain. The V end was cut by 8 bases, the J end by 0 bases, with 11 bases between. Germline-derived CDR1 and CDR2 are SEHNR and FQNEAQ (reference sequence). The CDR3 spans 13 residues. In DNA, the CDR3 is TGTGCCAGCGGGTTTGGAAGCTCCTACGAGCAGTACTTC. Translated, it gives CASGFGSSYEQYF.

The chain recombines TRBV7-8 with TRBJ2-1, with 8 bases matching TRBD2. The CDR3 totals 13 residues. Per the germline V gene, CDR1 is SGHVS and CDR2 is FQNEAQ. V gave up 5 bases and J gave up 6 bases; unmatched junction bases: 3. The CDR3 coding sequence is TGTGCCAGCAGCATCACTAGCGGCAATGAGCAGTTCTTC. Protein sequence: CASSITSGNEQFF.

The V gene is TRBV12-2, the J gene TRBJ2-7; the table's TRBD2 call for D was not verified on the DNA. TRBV12-2 is marked as a pseudogene. The CDR3 is made up of 16 amino acids. DNA of the CDR3: TGTGCAAGTCGCTTAGGGCTAGCGGGAGGAACCTACGAGCAGTACTTC. Protein product: CASRLGLAGGTYEQYF.

In DNA form, the CDR3 reads TGTGCCAGTAGTATACTAGCGGGAGAAGAGCAGTACTTC. Its translation: CASSILAGEEQYF. The chain joins TRBV19 to TRBJ2-7, with 10 bases aligning to TRBD2. Germline-derived CDR1 and CDR2 are LNHDA and SQIVND (reference sequence). CDR3 length equals 13 residues. V shed 2 bases and J 7 bases; nucleotides not matched to a gene: 2.

The chain couples TRBV28 to TRBJ1-1; no reliable D call. The CDR3 is 16 residues long. Trimming took off 1 base at V and 5 bases at J, with 17 bases between the two ends. Germline V CDR1 and CDR2: MDHEN, SYDVKM. CDR3 loop: CASSLSSDMFGTEAFF. DNA for the CDR3: TGTGCCAGCAGTTTATCGTCCGACATGTTCGGGACTGAAGCTTTCTTT.

The J gene is TRBJ1-2, the V gene TRBV6-2 or TRBV6-3; unclear D gene. V was clipped by 3 bases and J by 0 bases, with 11 bases between them. The CDR3 sequence is 15 residues long. Germline loops: CDR1 MNHEY, CDR2 SVGEGT. The CDR3 region is CASSYTPISNYGYTF. As DNA, the CDR3 is TGTGCCAGCAGTTATACTCCGATTTCTAACTATGGCTACACCTTC.

The chain recombines TRBV5-1 with TRBJ1-6, with 7 bases aligning to TRBD1. Looked up from germline, CDR1 is SGHRS and CDR2 is YFSETQ. Trimming removed 4 bases from V and 7 bases from J; junction bases left unmatched: 5. CDR3 length equals 14 residues. The DNA of the CDR3 is TGCGCCAGCAGCGTGGGGACAGCCAATTCACCCCTCCACTTT. This gives the protein CASSVGTANSPLHF.

This chain joins TRBV24-1 and TRBJ2-5, with D tentatively TRBD1 (6 bases). Germline V CDR1 and CDR2: KGHDR, SFDVKD. This CDR3 is built from 13 residues. Trimming removed 5 bases from V and 3 bases from J, with 9 bases in between. The CDR3: CATSGGGEETQYF. The DNA of the CDR3 is TGTGCCACCAGTGGAGGGGGTGAAGAGACCCAGTACTTC.

This clone is a singleton in its sample. CDR3 loop: CAISDGPAKNIQYF. In nucleotides, the CDR3 is TGTGCCATCAGTGACGGCCCAGCCAAAAACATTCAGTACTTC. The chain uses TRBV10-3 and TRBJ2-4; D unresolved. There are 14 residues in the CDR3. The germline V gene has CDR1 ENHRY and CDR2 SYGVKD. The V and J ends lost 3 bases and 0 bases respectively, with 6 bases between them.

This chain connects TRBV5-1 to TRBJ1-1; possibly TRBD1 for D (6 bases). V lost 4 bases to trimming and J lost 1 base, with 11 bases between them. Germline V gene data show CDR1 as SGHRS and CDR2 as YFSETQ. This CDR3 is 14 amino acids long. The CDR3 reads CASSRSGENTEAFF. The DNA of the CDR3 is TGCGCCAGCAGCCGCTCAGGGGAGAACACTGAAGCTTTCTTT.

V usage is TRBV28 and J usage is TRBJ1-1; D gene ambiguous. This CDR3 is built from 14 residues. V lost 4 bases to trimming and J lost 2 bases, with 11 bases between them. Germline CDR1 reads MDHEN; CDR2 reads SYDVKM. CDR3 loop: CASSSRSVNTEAFF. The DNA for the CDR3 is TGTGCCAGCAGTTCGAGGTCGGTCAACACTGAAGCTTTCTTT.

The rearrangement links TRBV9 to TRBJ2-3; 10 bases are shared with TRBD1. The CDR3 is 15 residues long. The J segment lost 4 bases and the V segment lost 4 bases, leaving 6 bases of the junction unmatched. Germline values: CDR1 SGDLS, CDR2 YYNGEE. The CDR3 DNA reads as TGTGCCAGCAGCACACGGACAGGGGGAGCAGATACGCAGTATTTT. Translating it yields CASSTRTGGADTQYF.

The chain carries TRBV6-5 and TRBJ1-2; D is ambiguous. Trimming took 6 bases from V and 0 from J, leaving 8 bases between them. Germline V lookup: CDR1 MNHEY, CDR2 SVGAGI. The CDR3 totals 13 residues. The CDR3 nucleotides are TGTGCCAGCAGGGGGATGGCTAACTATGGCTACACCTTC. Amino acid sequence: CASRGMANYGYTF.

The genes are TRBV6-5 and TRBJ2-7, with unresolved D. There are 11 residues in the CDR3. V shed 6 bases and J shed 4 bases, with 7 bases lying between them. CDR1 is MNHEY and CDR2 is SVGAGI in the germline V gene. In DNA, the CDR3 is TGTGCCAGCAGGTCACCTTACGAGCAGTACTTC. Translating gives CASRSPYEQYF.

The chain carries TRBV3-1 (or the pseudogene TRBV3-2) and TRBJ1-1; TRBD1 might be the D (5 bases). CDR3 length equals 14 residues. Trimming pared 3 bases from V and 8 bases from J, leaving 16 bases between. In germline, CDR1 is LGHDT, CDR2 YNNKEL (reference sequence). This CDR3 reads CASSQEGSRQEAFF. Written as DNA, the CDR3 is TGTGCCAGCAGCCAGGAGGGGTCACGACAGGAAGCTTTCTTT.

This clone was seen more than once but under ten times. The CDR3 sequence is CASTGQRQTQYF. CDR3 DNA: TGTGCCAGCACTGGACAGCGACAGACCCAGTACTTC. The chain joins TRBV28 to TRBJ2-5, with D maybe TRBD1 (6 bases). V lost 7 bases and J lost 6, with 12 bases in between. Germline-derived CDR1 and CDR2 are MDHEN and SYDVKM. There are 12 residues in the CDR3.

The chain uses TRBV14 and TRBJ1-4; a weak D match, TRBD1 (6 bases). Germline loops: CDR1 SGHDN, CDR2 FVKESK. The CDR3 consists of 17 residues. V was cut by 0 bases and J by 8 bases, with 19 bases left in between. DNA for the CDR3: TGTGCCAGCAGCCAAGATCTCCCCGTGGGGGCCGGGGAAAAACTGTTTTTT. Amino acid sequence: CASSQDLPVGAGEKLFF.

This clone was seen a handful of times. This chain joins TRBV12-3 or TRBV12-4 and TRBJ1-3; tentative D call: TRBD1 (6 bases). Trimming removed 4 bases from V and 10 bases from J, with 14 bases in between. The CDR3 extends over 13 amino acids. DNA for the CDR3: TGTGCCAGCAGTTCAGGGGCCGTGGGAACCATATATTTT. Translated: CASSSGAVGTIYF.

This chain joins TRBV28 and TRBJ1-4, with no clear D. V lost 4 bases and J lost 2, with 17 bases in between. The germline CDR1 and CDR2 sequences are MDHEN and SYDVKM. This CDR3 has 17 residues. CDR3 sequence: CASSSPGRLATNEKLFF. CDR3 in DNA: TGTGCCAGCAGTTCCCCTGGGCGCCTTGCCACTAATGAAAAACTGTTTTTT.

The V and J genes are TRBV18 and TRBJ2-7, with TRBD2 matching over 16 bases. Germline CDR1 is KGHSH and CDR2 is LQKENI. The V and J ends lost 2 bases and 7 bases, in that order; junction bases with no gene match: 11. This CDR3 contains 18 residues. CDR3 in amino acids: CASSPEPSGTSGRGEQYF. CDR3 in DNA: TGTGCCAGCTCACCAGAACCCTCCGGGACTAGCGGGAGGGGGGAGCAGTACTTC. The whole variable domain, filled in from reference TRBV18 and TRBJ2-7, reads NAGVMQNPRHLVRRRGQEARLRCSPMKGHSHVYWYRQLPEEGLKFMVYLQKENIIDESGMPKERFSAEFPKEGPSILRIQQVVRGDSAAYFCASSPEPSGTSGRGEQYFGPGTRLTVT.

The chain combines TRBV7-8 with TRBJ2-7, with D possibly TRBD1 on 5 matching bases. The V end was cut by 5 bases, the J end by 1 base, with 15 bases between. The CDR3 sequence is 15 residues long. Looked up from germline, CDR1 is SGHVS and CDR2 is FQNEAQ. DNA for the CDR3: TGTGCCAGCAGCCAAAAGCAGGGATCATCCTACGAGCAGTACTTC. Protein product: CASSQKQGSSYEQYF.

The chain combines TRBV5-1 with TRBJ2-7, with D perhaps matching TRBD1 or TRBD2 (5 bases each). Trimming stripped 3 bases from V and 5 bases from J, with 15 bases between. Germline assignment: CDR1 SGHRS and CDR2 YFSETQ. The CDR3 contains 14 residues. The CDR3, as DNA: TGCGCCAGCAGCTCCAGGGACCTACTAAACGAGCAGTACTTC. Protein product: CASSSRDLLNEQYF.

A few counts support this clone. The chain uses TRBV7-9 and TRBJ2-7; TRBD2 matches at 12 bases. V shed 7 bases, J shed 2 bases, and the junction held 6 bases outside the gene matches. Germline CDR1 and CDR2: SEHNR and FQNEAQ (reference sequence). The CDR3 contains 15 residues. CDR3 nucleotide sequence: TGTGCCAGCACTACTAGCGGGAGGCCGACCTACGAGCAGTACTTC. Protein product: CASTTSGRPTYEQYF.

J is TRBJ1-5 and V is TRBV20-1, with D possibly TRBD1 on 6 matching bases. Germline values: CDR1 DFQATT, CDR2 SNEGSKA (reference sequence). V lost 3 bases and J 0 bases, leaving 18 bases between the germline ends. The CDR3 runs 17 residues. CDR3 sequence (DNA): TGCAGTGCTAGTGGGGGGGGCTCAAGTAATAGCAATCAGCCCCAGCATTTT. It yields the protein CSASGGGSSNSNQPQHF.

The chain links TRBV7-9 to TRBJ1-3; 7 positions match TRBD1. The CDR3 is made up of 14 amino acids. V was pared by 7 bases and J by 2 bases, with 5 bases of the junction left unmatched. The germline CDR1 and CDR2 sequences are SEHNR and FQNEAQ (reference sequence). CDR3 sequence: CASTPGGPGNTIYF. CDR3 coding DNA: TGTGCCAGCACCCCAGGGGGTCCTGGAAACACCATATATTTT.

A single count supports this clone. The rearrangement uses TRBV19 and TRBJ2-7, with D tentatively TRBD1 (5 bases). V was cut by 2 bases and J by 7 bases, with 6 bases left in between. The CDR3 runs to 11 residues. In germline, CDR1 is LNHDA, CDR2 SQIVND (reference sequence). The CDR3 coding sequence is TGTGCCAGTAGTATAAGGGGTGAGCAGTACTTC. Its translation is CASSIRGEQYF.

The J gene is TRBJ1-5, the V gene TRBV19; D not resolved. CDR3 size: 14 residues. V lost 1 base and J lost 2, with 6 bases in between. CDR1 is LNHDA, CDR2 SQIVND, per germline (reference sequence). The CDR3 DNA follows: TGTGCCAGTAGTATAGGACACCGCAATCAGCCCCAGCATTTT. This translates into CASSIGHRNQPQHF.

The chain recombines TRBV28 with TRBJ1-6; 9 nucleotides align to TRBD1. Germline CDR1 is MDHEN and CDR2 is SYDVKM. The junction had 13 bases not matched to a gene; V was cut back by 6 bases and J by 10 bases. The CDR3 is 16 amino acids. For the CDR3, the DNA is TGTGCCAGCAGGGAAAGGACAGGGGTGAATGGCTCACCCCTCCACTTT. As protein: CASRERTGVNGSPLHF.

The CDR3 DNA is TGTGCCAGCAGGCCCGGGACAATCGATAGCAATCAGCCCCAGCATTTT. It yields the protein CASRPGTIDSNQPQHF. The chain couples TRBV6-4 to TRBJ1-5; D is possibly TRBD1 (6 bases). V was clipped by 6 bases and J by 0 bases, with 15 bases between them. Looked up from germline, CDR1 is MRHNA and CDR2 is SNTAGT. This CDR3 has 16 amino acids.